This passage covers 3 T cell receptor beta chains from one sample sequenced in a study of blood T cell repertoires in COVID-19 (TCRdb year 2020). Library preparation was by the immunoSEQ multiplex PCR assay. TCRdb mirrors the immuneACCESS table, restricted to in-frame sequences. Some clones are absent from its copies; in checked studies, under half trace to an unresolved V gene, and the reason for the others is unknown. Here the sample has about 98,000 clones; roughly 80% occur a single time. Of the sample, approximately 12% is held by the ten largest clones. What was sequenced was peripheral blood. The receptors come from a woman older than 75 with acute or convalescent COVID-19.

This chain joins TRBV13 and TRBJ1-2; 8 bases match TRBD1. The CDR3 spans 14 residues. The ends lost 5 bases at V and 5 bases at J; junction bases unmatched: 7. Germline V CDR1 and CDR2: PRHDT, FYEKMQ (reference sequence). The CDR3 region has the DNA TGTGCCAGCAGCATGGGGGACAGGAGTTATGGCTACACCTTC. Residues: CASSMGDRSYGYTF.

V usage is TRBV7-2 and J usage is TRBJ2-1, with 10 positions matching TRBD2. Germline CDR1 SGHTA, CDR2 FQGNSA. The CDR3 extends over 15 amino acids. V gave up 4 bases and J gave up 7 bases; unmatched junction bases: 7. The DNA for the CDR3 is TGTGCCAGCAGCTCCCTAGCGGGGGCCACAAATGAGCAGTTCTTC. As protein: CASSSLAGATNEQFF.

The chain couples TRBV4-3 to TRBJ2-3; 10 positions agree with TRBD2. The CDR3 has 16 amino acids. Germline assignment: CDR1 LGHNA and CDR2 YSLEER. V gave up 5 bases and J gave up 2 bases; unmatched junction bases: 7. CDR3 DNA: TGCGCCAGCAGCAGGTTAGCGGGGGGCTCCACAGATACGCAGTATTTT. Amino acids: CASSRLAGGSTDTQYF.